These 18 T cell receptor beta chains were all obtained from the same sample, sequenced in a study of low-dose radiotherapy and immunotherapy resistance in tumors. First-strand cDNA used TRAV- and TRBV-specific primers, covering alpha and beta chains. Amplification, which lasted around 21 PCR cycles, used a constant-region primer and V-primer adapter to amplify TCRs. TCRdb re-called the reads with MiXCR, one entry per CDR3 protein. The sample shows some 100,000 distinct CDR3 sequences, 20% to 25% of them seen only once. Time point specified: after trial treatment. Indicated treatment: LDRT plus nivolumab, ipilimumab, low-dose cyclophosphamide and aspirin (RACIN trial). Sequencing was performed on PBMCs, taken after low-dose radiotherapy plus immunotherapy. Source of these receptors: a female donor with ovarian cancer.

This clonotype has ten or more counts. The rearrangement links TRBV3-1 to TRBJ1-1; unclear D gene. The germline V gene has CDR1 LGHDT and CDR2 YNNKEL (reference sequence). The CDR3 is made up of 16 amino acids. V was shortened by 0 bases and J by 6 bases, with 17 bases between the two germline ends. As DNA, the CDR3 is TGTGCCAGCAGCCAAGATCCCGTATTCATAAGCTCTGAAGCTTTCTTT. Translated: CASSQDPVFISSEAFF.

V usage is TRBV7-2 and J usage is TRBJ2-5; 14 bases are shared with TRBD2. Losses at the gene ends were 5 bases for V and 1 base for J; bases not matched to a gene: 9. The CDR3 is 18 residues long. CDR1 and CDR2 from the germline V gene are SGHTA and FQGNSA. DNA for the CDR3: TGTGCCAGCAGCCTACAGGGACTAGCGGGAGCGGGCCAAGAGACCCAGTACTTC. Protein: CASSLQGLAGAGQETQYF.

This clonotype was counted many times. The chain is built from TRBV7-2 and TRBJ1-2; 7 bases align to TRBD1. The germline gives CDR1 SGHTA, CDR2 FQGNSA. This CDR3 comprises 14 residues. With V trimmed by 5 bases and J by 1 base, 4 bases remained unmatched. CDR3 region: CASSSRQGNYGYTF. CDR3 coding DNA: TGTGCCAGCAGCAGCAGACAGGGTAACTATGGCTACACCTTC.

This clonotype occurred a few times. Mismatch with germline at one junction end may stem from a read error. The chain couples TRBV7-9 to TRBJ2-1, with 10 bases that match TRBD2. There are 15 residues in the CDR3. Germline V gene lookup returns CDR1 SEHNR and CDR2 FQNEAQ (reference sequence). CDR3 region: CASTLGLADHNEQFF. The DNA of the CDR3 is TGTGCCAGCACCTTAGGACTAGCGGACCACAATGAGCAGTTCTTC.

This clonotype came up many times. The chain employs TRBV12-2 and TRBJ2-7; TRBD1, the D gene given by the table, was not confirmed from the DNA. TRBV12-2 is reported as a pseudogene. This CDR3 comprises 16 residues. CDR3 region: CASRSSSGTKPTKQYF. The CDR3 region has the DNA TGTGCAAGTCGCTCATCATCCGGGACCAAACCTACGAAGCAGTACTTC.

There are many counts of this clonotype. The rearrangement joins TRBV4-1 to TRBJ1-2; unclear D gene. In germline, CDR1 is MGHRA, CDR2 YSYEKL. V lost 6 bases and J lost 4, with 15 bases in between. The CDR3 loop spans 14 amino acids. The CDR3 reads CASSLSGDTYGYTF. The CDR3, as DNA: TGCGCCAGCAGTCTTAGCGGGGATACCTATGGCTACACCTTC.

This clonotype was observed at least ten times. The chain recombines TRBV20-1 with TRBJ2-5; D is unclear. CDR1 is DFQATT and CDR2 is SNEGSKA in the germline V gene (reference sequence). The CDR3 covers 11 residues. Trimming pared 6 bases from V and 2 bases from J, leaving 7 bases between. The DNA for the CDR3 is TGCAGTGCAGGCAGTCAAGAGACCCAGTACTTC. This translates into CSAGSQETQYF.

Note on this clonotype: This may arise from a read error, as a much more abundant clone is one base away. J is TRBJ2-3 and V is TRBV7-6; D possibly corresponds to TRBD2 (5 bases). Germline CDR1 reads SGHVS; CDR2 reads FNYEAQ. The CDR3 length is 15 residues. This chain's CDR3 is CASSPGSSSTDTRYF. In DNA, the CDR3 is TGTGCTAGCAGCCCTGGATCATCTAGCACAGATACGCGGTATTTT.

This sequence joins TRBV23-1 and TRBJ2-7; 11 nucleotides match TRBD1. TRBV23-1 is reported as an ORF; its role is uncertain. The CDR3 contains 15 residues. Germline trimming cut 4 bases from V and 0 bases from J; bases unmatched to any gene: 2. CDR3 loop: CASSPGTGGSYEQYF. CDR3 DNA: TGCGCCAGCAGTCCCGGGACAGGGGGCTCCTACGAGCAGTACTTC.

This clonotype was counted ten times or more. V and J are TRBV20-1 and TRBJ2-1, with 8 bases matching TRBD2. With 0 bases clipped from V and 8 bases from J, the junction kept 6 bases outside the gene matches. CDR3 length: 14 amino acids. The V gene's germline CDR1 is DFQATT and CDR2 SNEGSKA (reference sequence). The CDR3 protein is CSARDPSGGHEQFF. The CDR3 DNA is TGCAGTGCTAGAGATCCGTCGGGAGGGCATGAGCAGTTCTTC.

This clonotype was seen a single time. It differs at one base from a far larger clone, so likely a read error. The CDR3: CASRRGTPGGGNEQYF. The CDR3 DNA reads as TGTGCCAGCAGAAGGGGGACTCCCGGAGGGGGCAATGAGCAGTACTTC. This chain connects TRBV6-6 to TRBJ2-7; maybe TRBD1 (7 bases). Germline values: CDR1 MNHNY, CDR2 SVGAGI (reference sequence). Trimming took 6 bases from V and 7 from J, leaving 25 bases between them. This CDR3 contains 16 residues.

Turning to this clonotype: A single base separates this from a much larger clone, so it may be a read error. The chain joins TRBV5-3 to TRBJ2-7; either TRBD1 or TRBD2 may fit D (5 bases each). TRBV5-3 is given ORF status, its function remaining uncertain. CDR3 size: 14 residues. V shed 8 bases and J shed 6 bases, with 21 bases lying between them. The CDR3 nucleotides are TGTGCCAGCACCCGGGACCACCTTTCTGGCGAGCAGTACTTC. Protein: CASTRDHLSGEQYF.

This clonotype was seen ten or more times. The gene calls are TRBV29-1 and TRBJ1-1; TRBD1 agrees at 8 bases. Germline-derived CDR1 and CDR2 are SQVTM and ANQGSEA. Losses at the gene ends were 4 bases for V and 1 base for J; bases not matched to a gene: 5. The CDR3 is 14 amino acids. The CDR3 region has the DNA TGCAGCGTTGCAGGACAGGGTGAGAACACTGAAGCTTTCTTT. Translating it yields CSVAGQGENTEAFF.

This clonotype was seen at least ten times. V is TRBV7-2 and J is TRBJ2-1; 7 nucleotides agree with TRBD2. This CDR3 has 16 amino acids. CDR1 is SGHTA, CDR2 FQGNSA, per germline. V trimming: 0 bases; J trimming: 4 bases; junction bases outside the gene matches: 6. CDR3 sequence: CASSLAGGSPYNEQFF. Here the CDR3 DNA reads TGTGCCAGCAGCTTAGCGGGCGGGAGTCCTTACAATGAGCAGTTCTTC.

This clonotype has a count of ten or more. The chain links TRBV19 to TRBJ2-5; possibly TRBD2 for D (6 bases). CDR1 and CDR2 (germline): LNHDA, SQIVND (reference sequence). The CDR3 sequence is 14 residues long. V lost 8 bases to trimming and J lost 4 bases, with 17 bases between them. CDR3 sequence: CASAFGGDRETQYF. CDR3 in DNA: TGTGCCAGTGCATTTGGAGGGGATCGAGAGACCCAGTACTTC.

In its sample, this clonotype was seen many times. The chain is built from TRBV6-2 or TRBV6-3 and TRBJ2-2, with no clear D. V lost 2 bases and J lost 3, with 7 bases in between. The CDR3 contains 14 residues. Germline V CDR1 and CDR2: MNHEY, SVGEGT. The CDR3 DNA follows: TGTGCCAGCAGTTACGACCCTCACACCGGGGAGCTGTTTTTT. Protein: CASSYDPHTGELFF.

This clonotype was seen repeatedly, ten times or more. V is TRBV5-1 and J is TRBJ2-6; D remains ambiguous. The ends were cut back, 0 bases at V and 2 bases at J, with 9 bases in the middle. Germline V gives CDR1 SGHRS, CDR2 YFSETQ. This CDR3 spans 16 amino acids. CDR3 DNA sequence: TGCGCCAGCAGCTTGGCCGTGGGGACTGGGGCCAACGTCCTGACTTTC. It translates to CASSLAVGTGANVLTF.

Many counts were recorded for this clonotype. The chain joins TRBV7-9 to TRBJ2-7; 9 bases agree with TRBD2. Trimming removed 4 bases from V and 3 bases from J; junction bases left unmatched: 7. The CDR3 has 15 amino acids. The germline gives CDR1 SEHNR, CDR2 FQNEAQ (reference sequence). The DNA for the CDR3 is TGTGCCAGCAGCTCCATAAATAGCGGGAGCTACGAGCAGTACTTC. Translation: CASSSINSGSYEQYF.